The entry below gives a single T cell receptor beta chain sequence along with its context. This entry belongs to a study of T cell changes during pregnancy in multiple sclerosis. Assay: immunoSEQ multiplex PCR; the TCRdb copy retains only in-frame clones and omits some. The profile covers 70,000 to 75,000 clones, with approximately 92% appearing a single time and less than 2.5% taken by the ten largest. The germline V gene encodes CDR1 SGHDN and CDR2 FVKESK. J lost 5 bases, V lost 4 bases, and 8 bases had no gene match. The CDR3 sequence is 16 residues long. The sample in question was peripheral blood, obtained before pregnancy. V and J are TRBV14 and TRBJ2-2, with 9 bases that match TRBD2. This clonotype was sampled from a female donor with multiple sclerosis, enrolled in a pregnancy study. CDR3 in amino acids: CASSLLAGVKTGELFF. CDR3 DNA: TGTGCCAGCAGCCTTTTAGCGGGAGTGAAGACCGGGGAGCTGTTTTTT.